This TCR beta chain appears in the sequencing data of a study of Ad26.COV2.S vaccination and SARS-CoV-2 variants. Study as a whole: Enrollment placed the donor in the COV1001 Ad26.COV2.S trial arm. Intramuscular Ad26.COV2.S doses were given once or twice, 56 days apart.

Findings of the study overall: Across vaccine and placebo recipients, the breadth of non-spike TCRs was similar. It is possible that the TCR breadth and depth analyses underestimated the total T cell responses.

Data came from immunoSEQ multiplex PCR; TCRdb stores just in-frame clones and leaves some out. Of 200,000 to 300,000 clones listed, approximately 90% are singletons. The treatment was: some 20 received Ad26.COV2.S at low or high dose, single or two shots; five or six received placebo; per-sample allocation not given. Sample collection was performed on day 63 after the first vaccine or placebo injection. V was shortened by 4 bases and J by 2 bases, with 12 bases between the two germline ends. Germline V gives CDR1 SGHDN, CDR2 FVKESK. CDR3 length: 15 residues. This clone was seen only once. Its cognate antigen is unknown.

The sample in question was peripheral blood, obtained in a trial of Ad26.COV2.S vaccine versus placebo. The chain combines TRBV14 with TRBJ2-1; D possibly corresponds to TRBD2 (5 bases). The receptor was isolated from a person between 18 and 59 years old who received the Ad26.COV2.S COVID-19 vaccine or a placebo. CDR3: CASSRITGAYNEQFF. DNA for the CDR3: TGTGCCAGCAGCCGCATAACCGGGGCCTACAATGAGCAGTTCTTC.